Listed below are T cell receptor beta chains from one sample, sequenced in a study of early T cells in non-severe SARS-CoV-2 infection. TCRdb re-called the 5' RACE reads through MiXCR, storing one row per CDR3 protein. The sample consists of roughly 20,000 distinct CDR3 sequences, 4% to 5.5% of them appearing once. Sequenced material: whole blood. These receptors all stem from an adult who was a healthcare worker with PCR-confirmed SARS-CoV-2 infection or an uninfected control (not recorded which). Each CDR3 is given with its conserved first and last residue. D genes are given only for firm matches. Clone size appears in some rows only: once, few, many, or a class for an expanded clone.

size	V	D	J	CDR3	DNA
many	TRBV6-6	TRBD2	TRBJ2-1	CASSYVRLGGRTYNEQFF	TGTGCCAGCAGTTACGTTCGGCTGGGAGGGAGAACCTACAATGAGCAGTTCTTC
few	TRBV30	NA	TRBJ1-1	CAWSVHRLSEAFF	TGTGCCTGGAGTGTACATCGCCTCTCTGAAGCTTTCTTT
NA	TRBV30	NA	TRBJ1-2	CAWMVGNYGYTF	TGTGCCTGGATGGTAGGGAACTATGGCTACACCTTC
few	TRBV7-9	NA	TRBJ2-1	CASSLGWTESSYNEQFF	TGTGCCAGCAGCTTAGGTTGGACCGAGAGCTCCTACAATGAGCAGTTCTTC
many	TRBV28	NA	TRBJ1-4	CASSAEGLNHEKLFF	TGTGCCAGCAGCGCTGAAGGACTGAATCATGAAAAACTGTTTTTT
many	TRBV19	TRBD2	TRBJ2-1	CASSSAGDHNEQFF	TGTGCCAGTAGTAGTGCGGGAGACCACAATGAGCAGTTCTTC
NA	TRBV29-1	NA	TRBJ2-5	CSVNLGAETQYF	TGCAGCGTTAACCTTGGAGCTGAGACCCAGTACTTC
many	TRBV21-1	NA	TRBJ1-1	CASSKAGRNTEAFF	TGTGCCAGCAGCAAAGCAGGGCGGAACACTGAAGCTTTCTTT
many	TRBV14	NA	TRBJ2-1	CASSQDRALANEQFF	TGTGCCAGCAGCCAAGATCGAGCACTAGCCAATGAGCAGTTCTTC
few	TRBV29-1	NA	TRBJ2-5	CSVRDGQETQYF	TGCAGCGTGCGGGACGGACAAGAGACCCAGTACTTC
medium-sized	TRBV9	NA	TRBJ2-7	CASSVDDYEQYF	TGTGCCAGCAGCGTCGATGATTACGAGCAGTACTTC
many	TRBV10-3	NA	TRBJ2-6	CAISKSPGTGANVLTF	TGTGCCATCAGTAAAAGCCCAGGGACTGGGGCCAACGTCCTGACTTTC
few	TRBV11-2	TRBD1	TRBJ2-1	CASSLGTGGYNEQFF	TGTGCCAGCAGCTTAGGGACAGGGGGATACAATGAGCAGTTCTTC
many	TRBV29-1	NA	TRBJ2-3	CSVESPGTDTQYF	TGCAGCGTTGAATCTCCCGGCACAGATACGCAGTATTTT
NA	TRBV3-1	TRBD2	TRBJ2-4	CASSQASPSGIQYF	TGTGCCAGCAGCCAAGCGTCTCCTAGCGGCATTCAGTACTTC
NA	TRBV11-2	NA	TRBJ1-2	CASSSYGYTF	TGTGCCAGCAGTTCCTATGGCTACACCTTC
few	TRBV5-1	TRBD2	TRBJ2-1	CASSLTFSGSVAYNEQFF	TGCGCCAGCAGCCTAACCTTTAGCGGGAGCGTGGCTTACAATGAGCAGTTCTTC
many	TRBV5-1	TRBD2	TRBJ2-5	CASSPGGSGGEETQYF	TGCGCCAGCAGCCCCGGGGGGAGCGGAGGGGAAGAGACCCAGTACTTC
many	TRBV29-1	NA	TRBJ2-2	CSVGSTGELFF	TGCAGCGTTGGTAGCACCGGGGAGCTGTTTTTT
many	TRBV4-2	NA	TRBJ2-1	CASSQDGLALYNEQFF	TGTGCCAGCAGCCAAGATGGCCTAGCGCTTTACAATGAGCAGTTCTTC
many	TRBV4-2	TRBD2	TRBJ2-1	CASSQDVLRLAGYNEQFF	TGTGCCAGCAGCCAAGATGTACTACGGCTAGCGGGCTACAATGAGCAGTTCTTC
NA	TRBV5-1	TRBD2	TRBJ2-1	CASSLGGSYNEQFF	TGCGCCAGCAGCTTGGGCGGGAGCTACAATGAGCAGTTCTTC
few	TRBV11-1	TRBD2	TRBJ2-3	CASSRTSGRRDTQYF	TGTGCCAGCAGCCGGACTAGCGGGCGCCGAGATACGCAGTATTTT
NA	TRBV30	NA	TRBJ2-5	CAQGEIRSQETQYF	TGTGCCCAAGGAGAGATTAGGAGCCAAGAGACCCAGTACTTC
medium-sized	TRBV7-9	NA	TRBJ2-1	CASSLASGSLSDEQFF	TGTGCCAGCAGCTTAGCGTCCGGGAGCCTGTCGGATGAGCAGTTCTTC